The sequence of this T cell receptor (beta chain) was determined in a study of glioma-infiltrating T cells. This CDR3 is built from 14 residues. The germline CDR1 and CDR2 sequences are KGHSH and LQKENI. Deletions cut 2 bases from V and 1 base from J, with 8 bases between. Amplification of TCR alpha and beta CDR3 regions from RNA used iRepertoire nested multiplex PCR. MiXCR was run by TCRdb on the multiplex PCR reads, yielding one entry per CDR3 protein. Of around 350,000 distinct CDR3 sequences in the sample, more than 35% are singletons; the top ten hold about 12%. Material for sequencing was glioma tissue, nonneoplastic brain tissue, or PBMCs (not recorded which). The TCR originated in a human donor with low-grade glioma or glioblastoma, undergoing nonglioma brain surgery, or in good health (not recorded which). The genes are TRBV18 and TRBJ1-2; D gene unclear. The CDR3 DNA reads TGTGCCAGCTCACCAGGCGAGAGTAACTATGGCTACACCTTC. Translation gives CASSPGESNYGYTF.